This T cell receptor beta chain was retrieved from a study of neurological immune-mediated disorders (dated by TCRdb to about 2019). Regarding the research as a whole: Of the roughly 34 multiple sclerosis patients, about 30 had relapsing-remitting MS and 3 had secondary progressive MS. Peripheral blood TCR-beta repertoires from HTLV-I-associated myelopathy (HAM/TSP) patients, multiple sclerosis patients and healthy controls were compared by UMI-based sequencing. Alongside PBMC samples, the set of some 98 TCR-beta libraries contained longitudinal samples, technical triplicates, and paired CD4+ and CD8+ T-cell subsets that had been sorted. The cohort included some 68 subjects: some 14 with HAM/TSP, roughly 35 with multiple sclerosis, and around 20 healthy controls. Findings and caveats that apply to the study as a whole: Across subjects, expanded clones never shared an identical CDR3 amino acid sequence, which suggests that the TCR-beta repertoires in every group were private. In a phylogenetic analysis, the repertoires of 18 out of 34 MS patients fell into a single cluster of related CDR3 sequences, pointing to a possible signature at the repertoire level. TCR clonal expansion was greatest in HAM/TSP patients and smallest in MS patients, who ranked below even healthy controls. The MS cluster was not associated with any clinical or MRI features, and the authors stated that larger cohorts are needed.

For CDR1 and CDR2, the germline V gene lists SGHTA and FQGNSA. From the cysteine up to the phenylalanine, the CDR3 has a length of 14 residues. The only DNA kept is the CDR3, 42 bases in frame from the first base. Trimming costs V 2 bases and J 7 bases, and their ends lie 9 bases apart. Libraries from unsorted PBMCs were made from 2 million PBMCs kept in RNAlater at -80 degrees C until RNA extraction. The multiple sclerosis patients were enrolled in a US clinical protocol that used magnetic resonance imaging to evaluate disease progression. Peripheral blood was subjected to Ficoll-Hypaque density gradient centrifugation to isolate PBMCs, which were then cryopreserved in liquid nitrogen. cDNA was synthesized by template-switch 5'RACE using a primer with a 10-nucleotide random unique molecular identifier that tagged each TCR transcript. Each sequencing run produced over 160 million TCR-beta sequences covering 15-18 subjects. The RNeasy kit was used for extraction of total RNA. The KAPA Real-time Library Amplification kit was used to amplify TCR-beta VDJ regions with primers targeting the TCR constant region and the 5'RACE anchor. Sample indexes and Illumina adaptors were added in a first PCR, and a second PCR then increased library yield. After purification with Ampure beads, the TCR product of roughly 650 bp was size-selected on a 2% E-gel SizeSelection system. Before pooling, library quality was assessed on a Bioanalyzer, concentration was determined with Qubit, and library quantification was performed with the Kapa Library Quantification kit. Libraries were sequenced paired-end 2 x 150 bp on an Illumina HiSeq 2500. To increase sequence diversity, about 24-32% phiX was spiked into each library pool. As for how the authors treated the data: Quality-filtered reads were processed with the UMI-based MiGEC pipeline, and over 80% of raw TCR sequences were removed by the MiGEC pipeline during error correction. VDJ genes were aligned to IMGT germline references, and clonotypes were defined by unique CDR3 amino acid sequence plus V-J genes. Clonal expansion, Shannon diversity and CDR3 relatedness were evaluated with VDJtools (CalcPairwiseDistances, ClusterSamples), while phylogenetic trees were built in CLCbio workbench. Using coefficient-of-variation modelling across technical triplicates, the study counted a clone as expanded if it had at least 8 unique UMIs. TCRdb ran its own pipeline on the public reads, namely fastp trimming at Q25 and MiXCR clone calling, and kept in-frame beta chains. When rows share a CDR3 protein, they turn into one entry using the most common DNA and genes. TCRdb, rather than the study authors, made the V and J calls. In all, the sample holds roughly 75,000 distinct CDR3 sequences, and around 2.6% of those were seen once. Roughly 1.1% of the sample is taken by the ten largest.

This clonotype was seen repeatedly, ten times or more. No cognate antigen has been identified for it. Base qualities were left out, and no much larger clone turns up one base away. The TCR was taken from a young woman with multiple sclerosis. The sequenced material came from PBMCs. This chain joins TRBV7-2 to TRBJ1-6; the D gene identity is not certain. The CDR3 in this case is CASSLIRANSPLHF. The bases read TGTGCCAGCAGCTTAATACGGGCGAATTCACCCCTCCACTTT.